This entry features one T cell receptor beta chain sequence. Its antigen is not identified. This sample is part of a study of regulatory T cells in long-lasting Graves disease. At the level of the study: The criterion for persistent Graves' disease was over 5 years of antithyroid drugs with positive TSH receptor antibodies. Regarding the study as a whole: Relative to newly diagnosed Graves' patients, persistent ones had lower TCR diversity. TRBV28, TRBJ1-2 and TRBJ2-5 were segments that persistent disease favored.

Germline V lookup: CDR1 SGHAT, CDR2 FQNNGV. With 5 bases removed from V and 6 bases from J, the gap between germline ends came to 20 bases. The CDR3 is made up of 15 amino acids. Time point indicated: persistent/refractory GD, antithyroid drugs over 5 years with positive TRAb. Isolated PBMC RNA provided the starting material for the TCR library. American Thyroid Association guidelines served as the basis for diagnosing Graves' disease. Libraries of TCR beta came from iRepertoire HTBI primers plus Arm-PCR of CDR3 regions. TCRdb processed the multiplex PCR reads anew with MiXCR; each CDR3 protein has one entry. In the table there are about 470,000 distinct CDR3 sequences, 20% to 25% of which are singletons.

The TCR sequence derives from a female donor with Graves disease. This chain connects TRBV11-2 to TRBJ2-7, with D possibly matching TRBD1 (6 bases). Specimen: peripheral blood mononuclear cells (PBMCs), collected when the disease was refractory, from a patient treated with antithyroid drugs. The CDR3 DNA follows: TGTGCCAGCAGCCCTACAGGGAGAGGGTACCTCGAGCAGTACTTC. The encoded protein is CASSPTGRGYLEQYF.